These T cell receptor beta chains were read from a single sample in a study of Ad26.COV2.S vaccination and SARS-CoV-2 variants. TCRdb's copy holds only in-frame clones and misses some; the assay was immunoSEQ multiplex PCR. The sample gives about 87,000 clones, roughly 84% of which show up once; 15% to 20% is in the top ten. This specimen consisted of peripheral blood, obtained after recovery from COVID-19. The receptors come from a human donor who had recovered from COVID-19. Both conserved end residues are part of each CDR3. Each record gives: J gene, D gene, clone size, V gene, CDR3 protein, CDR3 DNA. The D gene is left open where the match is weak. The size entry is marked missing in some rows and otherwise reads once, few, many or a size class.

>TRBJ2-1|TRBD1|few|TRBV7-2
CASSPSIPGTGGKNEQFF
TGTGCCAGCAGCCCATCAATCCCCGGGACAGGGGGGAAGAATGAGCAGTTCTTC
>TRBJ1-1|-|-|TRBV7-2
CASTPPSWKNTEAFF
TGTGCCAGCACCCCTCCATCATGGAAGAACACTGAAGCTTTCTTT
>TRBJ2-1|TRBD2|-|TRBV29-1
CSDKRGTSGEQFF
TGCAGCGACAAGAGAGGGACTAGCGGGGAGCAGTTCTTC
>TRBJ1-5|-|-|TRBV5-1
CASSLGNSNQPQHF
TGCGCCAGCAGCTTGGGCAATAGCAATCAGCCCCAGCATTTT
>TRBJ2-7|TRBD1|-|TRBV28
CASSNARDRASYEQYF
TGTGCCAGCAGCAATGCGCGGGACAGGGCTTCCTACGAGCAGTACTTC
>TRBJ1-1|-|-|TRBV27
CASFRTTATEAFF
TGTGCCAGCTTCCGGACAACGGCGACTGAAGCTTTCTTT
>TRBJ2-3|-|-|TRBV24-1
CATSDFTRTGTDTQYF
TGTGCCACCAGTGATTTTACCCGGACGGGGACAGATACGCAGTATTTT
>TRBJ2-3|TRBD1|-|TRBV28
CASSTTGAGDTQYF
TGTGCCAGCAGCACGACAGGGGCTGGGGATACGCAGTATTTT
>TRBJ2-3|TRBD2|-|TRBV28
CASSPRRSGNPDTQYF
TGTGCCAGCAGTCCCCGGAGAAGCGGGAACCCAGATACGCAGTATTTT
>TRBJ1-5|-|-|TRBV20-1
CSASFGPVSNQPQHF
TGCAGTGCTAGTTTCGGACCCGTTAGCAATCAGCCCCAGCATTTT
>TRBJ1-1|-|-|TRBV10-3
CAISESRTAEAFF
TGTGCCATCAGTGAATCACGGACGGCTGAAGCTTTCTTT
>TRBJ2-3|-|-|TRBV20-1
CSQLGTDTQYF
TGCAGCCAACTAGGAACAGATACGCAGTATTTT
>TRBJ2-5|TRBD2|few|TRBV6-2/TRBV6-3
CASSYWTSGRKTQYF
TGTGCCAGCAGTTACTGGACTAGCGGGAGGAAGACCCAGTACTTC
>TRBJ1-2|-|many|TRBV29-1
CSVGIGGGYTF
TGCAGCGTTGGTATCGGGGGTGGCTACACCTTC
>TRBJ2-7|-|-|TRBV27
CASSFLGHISYEQYF
TGTGCCAGCAGTTTTCTGGGCCATATCTCCTACGAGCAGTACTTC
>TRBJ2-7|-|-|TRBV19
CASSIAGRHSEQYF
TGTGCCAGTAGTATAGCCGGGAGACACTCCGAGCAGTACTTC
>TRBJ2-2|TRBD1|-|TRBV5-4
CASRQGALNTGELFF
TGTGCCAGCAGACAGGGGGCTTTGAACACCGGGGAGCTGTTTTTT
>TRBJ1-1|-|few|TRBV3-1/TRBV3-2
CASSQEVRGAEAFF
TGTGCCAGCAGCCAAGAAGTCCGGGGGGCTGAAGCTTTCTTT
>TRBJ1-4|-|-|TRBV3-1/TRBV3-2
CASSHREGSEKLFF
TGTGCCAGCAGCCACAGGGAGGGATCTGAAAAACTGTTTTTT
>TRBJ1-3|-|-|TRBV7-2
CASSLTGGSGNTIYF
TGTGCCAGCAGCTTAACAGGAGGATCTGGAAACACCATATATTTT
>TRBJ1-5|-|many|TRBV19
CASSIKATGQNQPQHF
TGTGCCAGTAGTATCAAGGCGACAGGACAGAATCAGCCCCAGCATTTT
>TRBJ1-1|-|-|TRBV28
CASSLGPVNTEAFF
TGTGCCAGCAGTTTAGGTCCGGTGAACACTGAAGCTTTCTTT
>TRBJ2-3|-|-|TRBV19
CASSMVRRRTDTQYF
TGTGCCAGTAGTATGGTACGTCGACGCACAGATACGCAGTATTTT
>TRBJ1-3|-|-|TRBV5-6
CASSLETSGNTIYF
TGTGCCAGCAGCTTGGAAACCTCTGGAAACACCATATATTTT
>TRBJ2-3|-|-|TRBV27
CASSLLREHTDTQYF
TGTGCCAGCAGTTTATTACGGGAGCACACAGATACGCAGTATTTT
>TRBJ2-7|-|-|TRBV5-6
CASSLGGSSYEQYF
TGTGCCAGCAGCTTGGGAGGCAGCTCCTACGAGCAGTACTTC
>TRBJ2-2|TRBD2|-|TRBV7-8
CASSLARTSGIGGGELFF
TGTGCCAGCAGCTTAGCGCGAACTAGCGGAATTGGGGGCGGGGAGCTGTTTTTT
>TRBJ2-7|-|few|TRBV29-1
CSVRSRGDHEQYF
TGCAGCGTGCGGTCGCGGGGCGATCACGAGCAGTACTTC
>TRBJ2-1|-|-|TRBV28
CASSLARSNEQFF
TGTGCCAGCAGTTTAGCGAGGAGCAATGAGCAGTTCTTC
>TRBJ1-1|-|-|TRBV12-3/TRBV12-4
CASSPGRAEAFF
TGTGCCAGCAGCCCAGGACGGGCTGAAGCTTTCTTT
>TRBJ2-2|-|once|TRBV24-1
CATSEAQVNTGELFF
TGTGCCACCAGTGAGGCTCAAGTGAACACCGGGGAGCTGTTTTTT
>TRBJ2-2|TRBD2|-|TRBV28
CASSASGTNTGELFF
TGTGCCAGCAGTGCTAGCGGTACGAACACCGGGGAGCTGTTTTTT
>TRBJ2-3|-|-|TRBV11-2
CASSFGPSLNRRDTQYF
TGTGCCAGCAGCTTCGGACCCAGTCTGAATCGTAGAGATACGCAGTATTTT
>TRBJ2-2|-|once|TRBV6-2/TRBV6-3
CASSPGWGSLNTGELFF
TGTGCCAGCAGTCCCGGGTGGGGGAGTTTAAACACCGGGGAGCTGTTTTTT
>TRBJ1-5|TRBD1|-|TRBV28
CASSLDRGQSNQPQHF
TGTGCCAGCAGTCTCGACAGGGGGCAAAGCAATCAGCCCCAGCATTTT
>TRBJ1-2|-|-|TRBV28
CASSPILDYGYTF
TGTGCCAGCAGTCCCATTTTGGACTATGGCTACACCTTC
>TRBJ1-1|-|-|TRBV12-5
CASGKNTEAFF
TGTGCCTCAGGAAAGAACACTGAAGCTTTCTTT
>TRBJ2-4|TRBD2|-|TRBV5-5
CASSLAPSGSVWVQYF
TGTGCCAGCAGCTTGGCGCCTAGCGGGAGTGTGTGGGTTCAGTACTTC
>TRBJ2-5|TRBD1|-|TRBV2
CASSEIRTGKETQYF
TGTGCCAGCAGTGAAATTCGGACAGGGAAAGAGACCCAGTACTTC
>TRBJ2-6|-|-|TRBV6-6
CASSYSPGSGANVLTF
TGTGCCAGCAGTTACTCTCCAGGGTCTGGGGCCAACGTCCTGACTTTC
>TRBJ1-5|-|-|TRBV27
CASSFPGAGQPQHF
TGTGCCAGCAGTTTCCCAGGGGCGGGTCAGCCCCAGCATTTT
>TRBJ1-5|-|once|TRBV18
CASSPGRSNQPQHF
TGTGCCAGCTCACCAGGGCGGAGCAATCAGCCCCAGCATTTT
>TRBJ2-2|TRBD2|-|TRBV7-3
CASSLLAGGLNTGELFF
TGTGCCAGCAGCTTACTAGCGGGAGGCCTGAACACCGGGGAGCTGTTTTTT
>TRBJ1-4|-|-|TRBV6-6
CASREGGLANEKLFF
TGTGCCAGCAGAGAAGGGGGGCTGGCTAATGAAAAACTGTTTTTT
>TRBJ1-6|TRBD1|-|TRBV7-9
CASSYTPGQGNSPLHF
TGTGCCAGCAGCTATACACCGGGACAGGGAAATTCACCCCTCCACTTT
>TRBJ1-5|TRBD1|few|TRBV19
CASSPGDRVNQPQHF
TGTGCCAGTAGTCCCGGGGACAGGGTGAATCAGCCCCAGCATTTT
>TRBJ1-2|-|-|TRBV29-1
CSVDRRAYGYTF
TGCAGCGTTGATCGGAGGGCCTATGGCTACACCTTC
>TRBJ2-7|TRBD1|-|TRBV9
CASSVGRTGTYEQYF
TGTGCCAGCAGCGTAGGGAGGACAGGAACCTACGAGCAGTACTTC
>TRBJ1-6|TRBD1|few|TRBV27
CASSPRTGVGNSPLHF
TGTGCCAGCAGTCCCCGGACAGGGGTTGGTAATTCACCCCTCCACTTT
>TRBJ1-2|TRBD1|-|TRBV4-3
CASSQSFSTGENGYTF
TGCGCCAGCAGCCAATCATTCTCGACAGGGGAAAATGGCTACACCTTC
>TRBJ2-1|TRBD2|-|TRBV9
CASSVEWLAGDNEQFF
TGTGCCAGCAGCGTAGAATGGCTAGCGGGAGACAATGAGCAGTTCTTC
>TRBJ1-1|-|-|TRBV11-2
CASSFSGPTEAFF
TGTGCCAGCAGCTTCTCAGGGCCCACTGAAGCTTTCTTT
>TRBJ1-3|-|-|TRBV13
CASIGGVGRGNTIYF
TGTGCCAGCATTGGAGGGGTAGGCCGTGGAAACACCATATATTTT
>TRBJ1-2|-|-|TRBV15
CATSRDWGEVGYGYTF
TGTGCCACCAGCAGAGATTGGGGGGAGGTAGGGTATGGCTACACCTTC
>TRBJ1-2|-|-|TRBV15
CATSRGESVNYGYTF
TGTGCCACCAGCAGAGGTGAGAGTGTTAACTATGGCTACACCTTC